This TCR beta chain was retrieved from a study of cytomegalovirus exposure and HLA in healthy donors. Whole-study findings and limits: The study recorded over 150 TCR beta chains that were cytomegalovirus-associated.

To note about this clone: What it recognizes is unknown.

V lost 5 bases and J lost 4; bases outside the gene matches: 6. Looked up from germline, CDR1 is SGHRS and CDR2 is YFSETQ. This CDR3 is built from 15 residues. 13 Jbeta primers and 60 Vbeta primers were used for the PCR. The method was immunoSEQ multiplex PCR; TCRdb's version includes in-frame clones alone and lacks a portion of them. The table records about 150,000 clones, about 80% of them present only once. This sequence originates from a man aged 30 to 45 in good health and CMV-seropositive. The source material was PBMCs. The chain carries TRBV5-1 and TRBJ2-1, with TRBD1 matching over 10 bases. CDR3 amino acids: CASRLTGGRYNEQFF. Here the CDR3 DNA reads TGCGCCAGCAGACTGACAGGGGGCAGGTACAATGAGCAGTTCTTC.